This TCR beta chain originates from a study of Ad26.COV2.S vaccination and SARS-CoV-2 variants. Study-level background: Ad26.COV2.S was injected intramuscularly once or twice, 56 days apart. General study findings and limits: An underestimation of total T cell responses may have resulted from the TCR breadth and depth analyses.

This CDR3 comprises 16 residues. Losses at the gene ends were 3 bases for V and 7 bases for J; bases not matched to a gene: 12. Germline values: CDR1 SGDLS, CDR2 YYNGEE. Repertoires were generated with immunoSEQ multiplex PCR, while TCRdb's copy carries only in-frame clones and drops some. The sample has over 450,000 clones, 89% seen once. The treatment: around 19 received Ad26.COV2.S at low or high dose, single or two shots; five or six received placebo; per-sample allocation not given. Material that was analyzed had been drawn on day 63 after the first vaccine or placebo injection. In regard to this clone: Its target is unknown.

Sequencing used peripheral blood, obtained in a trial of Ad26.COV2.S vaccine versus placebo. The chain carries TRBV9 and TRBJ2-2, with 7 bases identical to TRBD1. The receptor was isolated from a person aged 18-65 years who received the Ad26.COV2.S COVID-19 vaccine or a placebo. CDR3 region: CASSARQLQGYGELFF. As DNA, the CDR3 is TGTGCCAGCAGCGCTCGACAGTTACAGGGGTACGGGGAGCTGTTTTTT.